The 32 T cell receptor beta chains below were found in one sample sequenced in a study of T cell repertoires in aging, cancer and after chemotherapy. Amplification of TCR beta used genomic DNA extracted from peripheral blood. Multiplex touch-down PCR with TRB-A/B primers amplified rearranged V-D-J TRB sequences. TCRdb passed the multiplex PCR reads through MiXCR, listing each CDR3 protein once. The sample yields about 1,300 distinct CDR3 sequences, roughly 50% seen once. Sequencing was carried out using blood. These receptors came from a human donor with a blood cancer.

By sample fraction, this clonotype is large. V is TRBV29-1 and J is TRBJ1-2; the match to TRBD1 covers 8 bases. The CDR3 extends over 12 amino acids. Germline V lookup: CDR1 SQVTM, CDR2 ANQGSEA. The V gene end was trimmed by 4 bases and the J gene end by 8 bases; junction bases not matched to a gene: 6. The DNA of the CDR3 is TGCAGCGTTGCCCAGGGGGCGGAGGGCTACACCTTC. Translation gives CSVAQGAEGYTF. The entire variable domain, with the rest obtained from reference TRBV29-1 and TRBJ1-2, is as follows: SAVISQKPSRDICQRGTSLTIQCQVDSQVTMMFWYRQQPGQSLTLIATANQGSEATYESGFVIDKFPISRPNLTFSTLTVSNMSPEDSSIYLCSVAQGAEGYTFGSGTRLTVV.

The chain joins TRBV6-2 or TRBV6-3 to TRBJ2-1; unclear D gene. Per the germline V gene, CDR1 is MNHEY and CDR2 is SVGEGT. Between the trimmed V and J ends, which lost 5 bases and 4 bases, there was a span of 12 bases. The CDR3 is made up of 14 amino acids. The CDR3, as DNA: TGTGCCAGCAGTCCCAAGGCCACTTACAATGAGCAGTTCTTC. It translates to CASSPKATYNEQFF.

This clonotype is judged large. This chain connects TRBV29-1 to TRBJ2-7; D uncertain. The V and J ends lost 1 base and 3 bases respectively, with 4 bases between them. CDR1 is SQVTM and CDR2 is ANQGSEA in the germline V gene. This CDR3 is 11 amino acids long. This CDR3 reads CSVEADYEQYF. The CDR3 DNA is TGCAGCGTTGAAGCCGACTACGAGCAGTACTTC.

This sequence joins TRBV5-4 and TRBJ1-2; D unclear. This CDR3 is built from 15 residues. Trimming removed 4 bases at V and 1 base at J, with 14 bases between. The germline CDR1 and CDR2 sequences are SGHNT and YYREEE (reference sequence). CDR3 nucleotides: TGTGCCAGCAGCATCACTGGACGGAGTAACTATGGCTACACCTTC. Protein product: CASSITGRSNYGYTF.

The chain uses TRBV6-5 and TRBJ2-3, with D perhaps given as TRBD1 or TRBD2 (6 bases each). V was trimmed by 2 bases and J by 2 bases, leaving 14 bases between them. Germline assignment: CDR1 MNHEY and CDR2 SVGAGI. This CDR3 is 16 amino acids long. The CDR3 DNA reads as TGTGCCAGCAGTTACGGGGGGCGAGCCTCCACAGATACGCAGTATTTT. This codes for CASSYGGRASTDTQYF.

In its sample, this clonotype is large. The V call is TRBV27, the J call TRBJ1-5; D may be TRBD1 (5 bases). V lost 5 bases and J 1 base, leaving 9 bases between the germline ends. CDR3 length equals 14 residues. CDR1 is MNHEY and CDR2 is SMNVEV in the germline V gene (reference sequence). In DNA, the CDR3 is TGTGCCAGCAGTCCTCGACAGAGCAATCAGCCCCAGCATTTT. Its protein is CASSPRQSNQPQHF.

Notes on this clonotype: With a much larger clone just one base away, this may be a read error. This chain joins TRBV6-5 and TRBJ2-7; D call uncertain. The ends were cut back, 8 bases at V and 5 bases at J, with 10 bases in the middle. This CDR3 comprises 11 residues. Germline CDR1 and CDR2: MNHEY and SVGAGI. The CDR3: CASESLDEQYF. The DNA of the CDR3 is TGTGCCAGCGAATCCCTAGACGAGCAGTACTTC.

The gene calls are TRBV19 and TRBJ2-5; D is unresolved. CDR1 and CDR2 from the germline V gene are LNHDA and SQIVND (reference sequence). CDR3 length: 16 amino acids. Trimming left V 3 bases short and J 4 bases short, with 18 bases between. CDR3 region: CASSISPRRQGETQYF. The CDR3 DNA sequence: TGTGCCAGTAGTATCTCCCCTCGGCGCCAAGGAGAGACCCAGTACTTC.

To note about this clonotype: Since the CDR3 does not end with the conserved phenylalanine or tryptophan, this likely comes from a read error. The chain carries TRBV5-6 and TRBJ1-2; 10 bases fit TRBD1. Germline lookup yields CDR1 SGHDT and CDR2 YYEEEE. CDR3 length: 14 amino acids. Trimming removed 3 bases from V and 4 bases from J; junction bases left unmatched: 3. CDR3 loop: CASSSRDRGYGYTL. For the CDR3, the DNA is TGTGCCAGCAGCTCAAGGGACAGGGGCTATGGCTACACCTTA.

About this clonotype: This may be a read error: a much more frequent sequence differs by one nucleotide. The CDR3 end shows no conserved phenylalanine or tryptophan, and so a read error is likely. The CDR3 is CSVIDRFISGANVLTS. Here the CDR3 DNA reads TGCAGCGTAATAGACAGGTTCATCTCTGGGGCCAACGTCCTGACTTCC. The J gene is TRBJ2-6, the V gene TRBV29-1; the D gene is possibly TRBD1 (6 bases). With 6 bases removed from V and 0 bases from J, the gap between germline ends came to 15 bases. The CDR3 has 16 amino acids. The germline V gene has CDR1 SQVTM and CDR2 ANQGSEA.

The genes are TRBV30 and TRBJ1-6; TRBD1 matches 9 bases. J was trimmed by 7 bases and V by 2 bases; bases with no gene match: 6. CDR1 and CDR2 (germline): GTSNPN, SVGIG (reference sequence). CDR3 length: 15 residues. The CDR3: CAWSPGTGTNSPLHF. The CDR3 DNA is TGTGCCTGGAGTCCCGGGACAGGGACGAATTCACCCCTCCACTTT.

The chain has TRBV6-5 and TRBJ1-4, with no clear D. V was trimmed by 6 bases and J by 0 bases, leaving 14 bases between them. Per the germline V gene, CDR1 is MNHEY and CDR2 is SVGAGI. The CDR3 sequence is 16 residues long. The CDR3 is CASRPRSRSTNEKLFF. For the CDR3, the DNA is TGTGCCAGCAGGCCCCGTTCACGATCAACTAATGAAAAACTGTTTTTT.

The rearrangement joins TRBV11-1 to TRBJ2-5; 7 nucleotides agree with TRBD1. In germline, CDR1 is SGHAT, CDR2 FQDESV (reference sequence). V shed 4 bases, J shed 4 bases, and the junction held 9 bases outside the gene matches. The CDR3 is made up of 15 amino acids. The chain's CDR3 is CASSSTDRDRETQYF. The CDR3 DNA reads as TGTGCCAGCAGCTCTACCGACAGGGACCGAGAGACCCAGTACTTC.

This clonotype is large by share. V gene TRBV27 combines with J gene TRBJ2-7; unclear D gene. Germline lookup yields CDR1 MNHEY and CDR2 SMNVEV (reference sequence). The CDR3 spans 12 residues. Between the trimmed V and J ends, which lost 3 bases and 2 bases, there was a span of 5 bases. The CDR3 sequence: CASSFGPYEQYF. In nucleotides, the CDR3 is TGTGCCAGCAGTTTTGGCCCCTACGAGCAGTACTTC.

This CDR3 is CASSLGSRGDYGYTF. As DNA, the CDR3 is TGTGCCAGCAGCTTGGGCTCGCGCGGAGACTATGGCTACACCTTC. The chain is built from TRBV5-4 and TRBJ1-2; no clear D. Germline V gene lookup returns CDR1 SGHNT and CDR2 YYREEE (reference sequence). The CDR3 loop spans 15 amino acids. With 0 bases removed from V and 3 bases from J, the gap between germline ends came to 12 bases. The whole variable domain, filled in from reference TRBV5-4 and TRBJ1-2, reads ETGVTQSPTHLIKTRGQQVTLRCSSQSGHNTVSWYQQALGQGPQFIFQYYREEENGRGNFPPRFSGLQFPNYSSELNVNALELDDSALYLCASSLGSRGDYGYTFGSGTRLTVV.

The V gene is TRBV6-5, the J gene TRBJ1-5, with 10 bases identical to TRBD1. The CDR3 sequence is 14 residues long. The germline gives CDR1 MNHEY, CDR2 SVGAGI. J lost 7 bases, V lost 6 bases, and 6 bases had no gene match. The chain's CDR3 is CASSRGTGEQPQHF. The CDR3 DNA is TGTGCCAGCAGCCGTGGGACAGGGGAACAGCCCCAGCATTTT.

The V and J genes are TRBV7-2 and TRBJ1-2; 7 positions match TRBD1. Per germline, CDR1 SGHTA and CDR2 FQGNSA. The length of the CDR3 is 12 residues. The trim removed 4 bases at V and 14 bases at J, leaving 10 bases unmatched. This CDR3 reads CASSSDDRAQTF. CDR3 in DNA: TGTGCCAGCAGCTCGGACGACAGGGCACAAACCTTC.

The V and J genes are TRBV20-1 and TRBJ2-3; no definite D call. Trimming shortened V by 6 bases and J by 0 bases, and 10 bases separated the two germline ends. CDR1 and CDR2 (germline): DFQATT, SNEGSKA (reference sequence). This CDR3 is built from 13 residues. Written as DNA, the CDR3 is TGCAGTGCAAAAGCGTCTAGCACAGATACGCAGTATTTT. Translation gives CSAKASSTDTQYF.

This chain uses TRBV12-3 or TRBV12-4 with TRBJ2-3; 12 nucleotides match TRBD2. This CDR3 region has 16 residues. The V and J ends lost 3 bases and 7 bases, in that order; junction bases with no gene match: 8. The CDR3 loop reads CASSFDSTSGGNTQYF. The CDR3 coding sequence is TGTGCCAGCAGTTTCGATTCGACTAGCGGGGGTAATACGCAGTATTTT.

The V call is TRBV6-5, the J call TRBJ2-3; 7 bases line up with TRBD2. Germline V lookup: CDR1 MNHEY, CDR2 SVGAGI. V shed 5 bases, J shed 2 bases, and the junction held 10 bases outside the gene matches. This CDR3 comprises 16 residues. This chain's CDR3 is CASSPLPSGSTDTQYF. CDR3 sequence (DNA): TGTGCCAGCAGTCCCCTCCCTAGCGGTTCCACAGATACGCAGTATTTT.

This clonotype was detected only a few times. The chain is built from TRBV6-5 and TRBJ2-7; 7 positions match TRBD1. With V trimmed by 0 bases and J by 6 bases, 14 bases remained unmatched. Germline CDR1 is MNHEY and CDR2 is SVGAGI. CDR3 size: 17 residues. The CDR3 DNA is TGTGCCAGCAGTTACTCGAATAAGAGACAGGGAATTTCCGAGCAGTACTTC. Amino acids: CASSYSNKRQGISEQYF.

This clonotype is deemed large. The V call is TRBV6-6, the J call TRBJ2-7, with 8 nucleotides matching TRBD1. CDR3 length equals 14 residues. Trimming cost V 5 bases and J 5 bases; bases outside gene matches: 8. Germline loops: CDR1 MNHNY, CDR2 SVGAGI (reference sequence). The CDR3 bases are TGTGCCAGCAGTCTACAGGGGGAGGTCGACGAGCAGTACTTC. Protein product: CASSLQGEVDEQYF.

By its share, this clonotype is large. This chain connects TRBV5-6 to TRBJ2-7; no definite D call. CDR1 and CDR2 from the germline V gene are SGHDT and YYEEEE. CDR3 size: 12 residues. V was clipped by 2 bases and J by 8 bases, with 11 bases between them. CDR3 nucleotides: TGTGCCAGCAGCTTAAGGCCGCATCAGCAGTACTTC. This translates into CASSLRPHQQYF.

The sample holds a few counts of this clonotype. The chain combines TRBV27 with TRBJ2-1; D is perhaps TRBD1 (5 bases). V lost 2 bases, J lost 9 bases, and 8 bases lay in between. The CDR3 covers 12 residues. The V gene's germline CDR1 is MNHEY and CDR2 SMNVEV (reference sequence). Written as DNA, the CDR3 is TGTGCCAGCAGTTTACAGGGTAGTGAGCAGTTCTTC. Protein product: CASSLQGSEQFF.

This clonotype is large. The CDR3 is CSIWTGYTQYF. The CDR3 DNA sequence: TGCAGCATCTGGACTGGATATACGCAGTATTTT. This sequence joins TRBV29-1 and TRBJ2-3, with a weak D call TRBD2 (5 bases). Trimming cost V 8 bases and J 7 bases, with 13 bases left between them. CDR1 is SQVTM and CDR2 is ANQGSEA in the germline V gene. The length of the CDR3 is 11 residues.

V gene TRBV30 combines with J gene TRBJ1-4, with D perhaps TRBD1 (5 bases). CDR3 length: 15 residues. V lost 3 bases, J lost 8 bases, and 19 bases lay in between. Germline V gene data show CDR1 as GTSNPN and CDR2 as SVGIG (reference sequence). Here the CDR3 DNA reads TGTGCCTGGAGCAATGGGGGGGGGAGATCAGAAAAACTGTTTTTT. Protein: CAWSNGGGRSEKLFF. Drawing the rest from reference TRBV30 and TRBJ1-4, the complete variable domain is SQTIHQWPATLVQPVGSPLSLECTVEGTSNPNLYWYRQAAGRGLQLLFYSVGIGQISSEVPQNLSASRPQDRQFILSSKKLLLSDSGFYLCAWSNGGGRSEKLFFGSGTQLSVL.

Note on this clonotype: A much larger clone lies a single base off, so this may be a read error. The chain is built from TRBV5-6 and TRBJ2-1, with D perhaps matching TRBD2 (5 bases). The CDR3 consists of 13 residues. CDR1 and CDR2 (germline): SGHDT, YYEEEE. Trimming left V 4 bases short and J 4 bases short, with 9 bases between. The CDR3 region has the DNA TGTGCCAGCAGCCCCGGGGAGTACAATGAGCAGTTCTTC. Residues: CASSPGEYNEQFF.

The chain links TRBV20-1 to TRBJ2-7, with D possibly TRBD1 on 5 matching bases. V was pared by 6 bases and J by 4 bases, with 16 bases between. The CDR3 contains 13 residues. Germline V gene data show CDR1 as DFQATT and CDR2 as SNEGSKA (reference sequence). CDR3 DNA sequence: TGCAGTGCGGTACAGGAGACGACTTACGAGCAGTACTTC. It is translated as CSAVQETTYEQYF.

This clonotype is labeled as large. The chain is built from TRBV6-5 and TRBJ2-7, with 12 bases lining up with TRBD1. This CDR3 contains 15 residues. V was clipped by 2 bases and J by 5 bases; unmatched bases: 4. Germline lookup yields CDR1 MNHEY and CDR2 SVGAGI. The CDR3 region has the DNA TGTGCCAGCAGTTACGGGACAGGGGGCCTCAACGAGCAGTACTTC. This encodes CASSYGTGGLNEQYF.

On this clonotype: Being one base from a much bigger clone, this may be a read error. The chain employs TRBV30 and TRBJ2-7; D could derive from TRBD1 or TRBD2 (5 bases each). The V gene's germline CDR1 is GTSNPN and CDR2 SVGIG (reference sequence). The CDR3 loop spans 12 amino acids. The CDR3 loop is CAWDFMGDEKYF. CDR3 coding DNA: TGTGCCTGGGATTTCATGGGGGACGAGAAGTACTTC.

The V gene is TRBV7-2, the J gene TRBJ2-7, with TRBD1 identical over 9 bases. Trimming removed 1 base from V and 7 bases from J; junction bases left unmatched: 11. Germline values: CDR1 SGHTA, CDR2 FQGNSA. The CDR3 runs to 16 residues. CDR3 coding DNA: TGTGCCAGCAGCTTAGTAAGGGGACAGGGTATAGGAGAGCAGTACTTC. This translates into CASSLVRGQGIGEQYF.

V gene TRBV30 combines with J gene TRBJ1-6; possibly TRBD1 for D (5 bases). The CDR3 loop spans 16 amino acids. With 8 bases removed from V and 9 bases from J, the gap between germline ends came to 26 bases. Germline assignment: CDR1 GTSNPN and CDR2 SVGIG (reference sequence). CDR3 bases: TGTGCCAGTAGTATTGCGGAGCCGGGACGAGGTTCACCCCTCCACTTT. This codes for CASSIAEPGRGSPLHF.